A selection of T cell receptor beta chains follows, all from one sample in a study of T cells after somatic rescue of genetic block. Profiling relied on immunoSEQ multiplex PCR, and the TCRdb table lists in-frame clones only, not all of them. This sample yields 110,000 or so clones, of which 80% to 95% are seen a single time; about 1.5% belongs to the top ten. The sample taken for sequencing was peripheral blood mononuclear cells (PBMCs). These receptors originate from a woman younger than 35. Both conserved end residues are trimmed from each CDR3. Each record gives: J gene, V gene, D gene, CDR3 protein. A D gene is named only where the DNA matches it firmly.

J gene: TRBJ2-2
V gene: TRBV30
D gene: NA
CDR3 protein: AWSWMPAGELF

J gene: TRBJ2-1
V gene: TRBV11-3
D gene: TRBD2
CDR3 protein: ASSLYGAGGGNEQF

J gene: TRBJ1-1
V gene: TRBV5-1
D gene: NA
CDR3 protein: ASSSTLNTEAF

J gene: TRBJ2-7
V gene: TRBV30
D gene: NA
CDR3 protein: AWSVGVSGDEQY

J gene: TRBJ2-7
V gene: TRBV25-1
D gene: TRBD1
CDR3 protein: ASSGAGDRGY

J gene: TRBJ1-2
V gene: TRBV30
D gene: TRBD1
CDR3 protein: AWTHPGTGGANRNYGYT

J gene: TRBJ2-7
V gene: TRBV6-6
D gene: NA
CDR3 protein: ASRPRDTSYEQY

J gene: TRBJ1-3
V gene: TRBV7-9
D gene: NA
CDR3 protein: ASSLANRAYTIY

J gene: TRBJ2-3
V gene: TRBV28
D gene: NA
CDR3 protein: ASNGGGEDTQY

J gene: TRBJ2-3
V gene: TRBV2
D gene: TRBD2
CDR3 protein: ASSGLAGQY

J gene: TRBJ2-6
V gene: TRBV6-1
D gene: NA
CDR3 protein: ASSGEYSGANVLT

J gene: TRBJ2-2
V gene: TRBV6-1
D gene: TRBD1
CDR3 protein: ASSEGQGTTGELF

J gene: TRBJ1-1
V gene: TRBV20-1
D gene: NA
CDR3 protein: SAAKDTEAF

J gene: TRBJ2-1
V gene: TRBV11-3
D gene: TRBD1
CDR3 protein: ASSDRDSSYNEQF

J gene: TRBJ1-5
V gene: TRBV27
D gene: NA
CDR3 protein: ASSLRRLGDQPQH

J gene: TRBJ2-5
V gene: TRBV7-8
D gene: NA
CDR3 protein: ASSLDQGWAAQY

J gene: TRBJ1-5
V gene: TRBV29-1
D gene: TRBD1
CDR3 protein: SVETGASNSNQPQH

J gene: TRBJ2-6
V gene: TRBV5-1
D gene: TRBD1
CDR3 protein: ASSMDRVGANVLT

J gene: TRBJ2-7
V gene: TRBV11-3
D gene: TRBD1
CDR3 protein: ASSPTGTGAYEQY

J gene: TRBJ1-1
V gene: TRBV11-2
D gene: NA
CDR3 protein: ASSLISTGSEAF

J gene: TRBJ2-2
V gene: TRBV4-2
D gene: TRBD2
CDR3 protein: ASSLQTSGGQNTGELF

J gene: TRBJ1-1
V gene: TRBV27
D gene: NA
CDR3 protein: ASSRGTEAF

J gene: TRBJ1-1
V gene: TRBV18
D gene: NA
CDR3 protein: ASSHRDIDTNTEAF

J gene: TRBJ1-1
V gene: TRBV5-6
D gene: TRBD1
CDR3 protein: ASSVQGALGAEAF

J gene: TRBJ1-4
V gene: TRBV6-1
D gene: NA
CDR3 protein: ASGTITRNEKLF